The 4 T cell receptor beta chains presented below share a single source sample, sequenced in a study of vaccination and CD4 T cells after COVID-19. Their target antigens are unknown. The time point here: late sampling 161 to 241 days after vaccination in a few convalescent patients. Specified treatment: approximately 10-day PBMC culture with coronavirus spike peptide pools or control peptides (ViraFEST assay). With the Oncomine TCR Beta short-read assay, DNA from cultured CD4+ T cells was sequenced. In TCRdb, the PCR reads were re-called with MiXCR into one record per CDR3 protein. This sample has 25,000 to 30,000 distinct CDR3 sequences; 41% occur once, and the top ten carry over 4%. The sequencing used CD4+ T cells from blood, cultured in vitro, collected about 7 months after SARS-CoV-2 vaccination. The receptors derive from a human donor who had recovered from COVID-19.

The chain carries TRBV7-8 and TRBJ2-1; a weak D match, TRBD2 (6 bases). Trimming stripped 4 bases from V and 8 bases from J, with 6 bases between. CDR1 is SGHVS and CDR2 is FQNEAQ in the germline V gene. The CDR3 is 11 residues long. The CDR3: CASSWGDEQFF. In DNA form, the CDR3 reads TGTGCCAGCAGCTGGGGGGATGAGCAGTTCTTC.

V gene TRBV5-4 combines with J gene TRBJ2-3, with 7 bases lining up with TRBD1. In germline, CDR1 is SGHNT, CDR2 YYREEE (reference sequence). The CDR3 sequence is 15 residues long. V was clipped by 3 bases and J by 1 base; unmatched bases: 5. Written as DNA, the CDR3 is TGTGCCAGCAGCTCGAGGGGGCTGGGCACAGATACGCAGTATTTT. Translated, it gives CASSSRGLGTDTQYF.

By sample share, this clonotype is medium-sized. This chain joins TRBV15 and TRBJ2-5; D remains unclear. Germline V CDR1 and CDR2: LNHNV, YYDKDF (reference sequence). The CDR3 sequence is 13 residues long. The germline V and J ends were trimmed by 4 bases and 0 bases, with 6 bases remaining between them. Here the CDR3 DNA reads TGTGCCACCAGCAATGTGTACCAAGAGACCCAGTACTTC. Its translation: CATSNVYQETQYF.

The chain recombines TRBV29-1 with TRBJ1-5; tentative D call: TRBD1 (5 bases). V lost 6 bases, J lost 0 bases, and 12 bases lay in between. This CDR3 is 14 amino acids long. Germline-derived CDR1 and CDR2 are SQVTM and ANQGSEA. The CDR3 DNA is TGCAGCGTCTCGACAGCTAATAGCAATCAGCCCCAGCATTTT. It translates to CSVSTANSNQPQHF.